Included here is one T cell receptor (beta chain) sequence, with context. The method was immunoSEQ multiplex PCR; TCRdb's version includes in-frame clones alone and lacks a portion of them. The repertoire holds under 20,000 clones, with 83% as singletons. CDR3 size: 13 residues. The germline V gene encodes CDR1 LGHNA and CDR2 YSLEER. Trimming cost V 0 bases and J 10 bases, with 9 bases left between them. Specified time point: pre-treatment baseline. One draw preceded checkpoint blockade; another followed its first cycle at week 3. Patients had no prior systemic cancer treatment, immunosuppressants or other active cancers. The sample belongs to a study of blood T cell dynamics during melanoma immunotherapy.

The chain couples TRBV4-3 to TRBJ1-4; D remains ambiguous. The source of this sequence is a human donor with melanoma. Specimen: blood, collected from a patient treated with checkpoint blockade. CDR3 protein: CASSQDGGGKLFF. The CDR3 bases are TGCGCCAGCAGCCAAGATGGTGGTGGAAAACTGTTTTTT.